This TCR beta chain was obtained from a study of blood T cell repertoires in COVID-19. About the research overall: Samples came from the United States, Italy and Spain, spanning acute and convalescent COVID-19.

Trimming removed 3 bases at V and 4 bases at J, with 16 bases between. The length of the CDR3 is 15 residues. CDR1 SGHRS and CDR2 YFSETQ come from the germline V gene. Patients from Seattle were sampled longitudinally, starting during active infection. Study processing details: Counts of nucleated cells, estimated from reference gene primer amplification, were obtained. Assay: immunoSEQ multiplex PCR; the TCRdb copy retains only in-frame clones and omits some. V, J and clone size were drawn from that table, and D and trimming were deduced from the DNA. The sample records roughly 200,000 clones, around 80% being singletons.

The sample consisted of peripheral blood. The chain employs TRBV5-1 and TRBJ2-5, with D perhaps TRBD1 (5 bases). This TCR derives from a woman aged 40-49 years with COVID-19, enrolled during active disease. The CDR3 region has the DNA TGCGCCAGCAGCTCAGGGCGATCGGGTGGAGAGACCCAGTACTTC. This sequence encodes CASSSGRSGGETQYF.